This paragraph covers one T cell receptor (beta chain) sequence. The data were obtained in a study of blood T cell repertoires in COVID-19. Overall study: The analysed material was cDNA or gDNA that came from T cells, B-cell-depleted T cells, or PBMCs.

The CDR3 is 12 residues long. Germline CDR1 reads MDHEN; CDR2 reads SYDVKM. Trimming stripped 6 bases from V and 7 bases from J, with 12 bases between. The method was immunoSEQ multiplex PCR; TCRdb's version includes in-frame clones alone and lacks a portion of them. Among around 150,000 clones listed, roughly 76% were seen once. The rearrangement uses TRBV28 and TRBJ1-2; D might be TRBD1 (5 bases). The receptor's source is a woman aged 45-65 years with active or convalescent COVID-19. The sequenced sample consisted of peripheral blood. CDR3 amino acids: CASSSQGPGYTF. Here the CDR3 DNA reads TGTGCCAGCAGCTCCCAGGGTCCTGGCTACACCTTC.